This TCR beta chain was retrieved from a study of identical twins. Overall study findings and caveats: Clonotypes of the beta chain that were abundant in cord blood carried fewer insertions (memory repertoires showed none).

A universal primer binding site was introduced by template switching. The final cDNA contained unique molecular identifiers. TCRdb re-derived calls from the 5' RACE reads in MiXCR, one entry per CDR3 protein. The table shows 240,000 or so distinct CDR3 sequences, with about 12% occurring only once. Only a few counts were recorded for this clonotype. Antigen: not known. Trimming pared 3 bases from V and 3 bases from J, leaving 17 bases between. Germline V lookup: CDR1 DFQATT, CDR2 SNEGSKA (reference sequence). This CDR3 is 15 amino acids long. The data also belong to a second study, concerning yellow fever vaccine responses in identical twins.

The sequence was obtained from a woman between 18 and 29 years old in good health. This chain links TRBV20-1 with TRBJ2-5; D may be TRBD1 (5 bases). The sequenced sample was memory (CD45RO+) T cells sorted from blood. The CDR3 sequence is CSASWVKGKKETQYF. The CDR3 DNA reads TGCAGTGCTAGCTGGGTAAAGGGGAAAAAAGAGACCCAGTACTTC.